This TCR beta chain was obtained from a study of early T cells in non-severe SARS-CoV-2 infection. Study at large: Chains were unpaired, as sequencing was done on bulk RNA from unsorted whole blood.

The table lists this clonotype with many counts. Using its own MiXCR run on the 5' RACE reads, TCRdb lists one record per CDR3 protein. The data show approximately 31,000 distinct CDR3 sequences, roughly 7% seen once. This TCR derives from an adult who was a healthcare worker with PCR-confirmed SARS-CoV-2 infection or an uninfected control (not recorded which). The specimen was whole blood.

In DNA, the CDR3 is TGTGCCAGCAGCTTGGCCTCAGCCGACACCGGGGAGCTGTTTTTT. It encodes CASSLASADTGELFF. The chain carries TRBV5-4 and TRBJ2-2; no reliable D call. The CDR3 has 15 residues. Germline CDR1 is SGHNT and CDR2 is YYREEE (reference sequence). The V gene lost 0 bases and the J gene lost 3 bases, with 9 bases spanning the gap.